This T cell receptor beta chain was sequenced for a study of blood T cell repertoires in COVID-19. Overall study context: Italy, Spain and the United States were the sources of the convalescent and acute COVID-19 samples. T cells, B-cell-depleted T cells, or PBMCs provided the cDNA or gDNA that served as material.

V lost 3 bases, J lost 5 bases, and 12 bases lay in between. The CDR3 is 14 residues long. Per germline, CDR1 SGHDT and CDR2 YYEEEE. In the original workflow: Reference gene primer amplification gave estimated nucleated cell counts. TCRdb's table, derived via immunoSEQ multiplex PCR, lists solely in-frame clones and lacks some. That table furnishes V, J and clone size, whereas the DNA furnished D and trimming. Of about 80,000 clones listed, around four fifths were seen once; the top ten hold 15% to 20%. Specimen: peripheral blood. The gene calls are TRBV5-6 and TRBJ1-3; D possibly corresponds to TRBD1 (5 bases). The clonotype comes from an elderly man with active or convalescent COVID-19. In nucleotides, the CDR3 is TGTGCCAGCAGCTCTCAGGGTAACCGAAACACCATATATTTT. Translated: CASSSQGNRNTIYF. The full variable domain, its missing parts supplied by reference TRBV5-6 and TRBJ1-3, is DAGVTQSPTHLIKTRGQQVTLRCSPKSGHDTVSWYQQALGQGPQFIFQYYEEEERQRGNFPDRFSGHQFPNYSSELNVNALLLGDSALYLCASSSQGNRNTIYFGEGSWLTVV.